This T cell receptor beta chain was captured in a study of blood T cell repertoires in COVID-19. As for the study in general: Sites across the United States, Italy and Spain contributed samples from acute and convalescent COVID-19. PBMCs, B-cell-depleted T cells, or T cells were the source of the cDNA or gDNA that made up the material.

As handled by the study authors: Estimated nucleated cell counts came from reference gene primer amplification. Sequenced by immunoSEQ multiplex PCR; TCRdb stores in-frame clones only, minus some. The V and J calls and the clone size are those of that table, but D and trimming were determined from the DNA. The sample yields 90,000 or so clones, around 86% seen once. This clone was seen just once. Germline CDR1 and CDR2: SGHTA and FQGNSA. The CDR3 spans 14 residues. The ends were cut back, 7 bases at V and 4 bases at J, with 16 bases in the middle. The material sequenced was peripheral blood. This TCR derives from a human donor in a cohort sampled during active COVID-19. The chain is built from TRBV7-2 and TRBJ1-2; D remains unclear. This chain's CDR3 is CASTDPWSIYGYTF. CDR3 nucleotides: TGTGCCAGCACCGACCCCTGGAGTATCTATGGCTACACCTTC.